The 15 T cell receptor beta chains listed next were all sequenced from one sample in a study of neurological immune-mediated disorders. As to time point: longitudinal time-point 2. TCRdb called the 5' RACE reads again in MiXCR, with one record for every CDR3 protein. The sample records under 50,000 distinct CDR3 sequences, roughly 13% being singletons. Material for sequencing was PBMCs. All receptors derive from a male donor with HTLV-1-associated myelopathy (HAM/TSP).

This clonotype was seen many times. CDR3 protein: CSASPPSGQLQETQYF. The CDR3 nucleotides read TGCAGTGCTAGCCCTCCTTCTGGGCAGCTTCAGGAGACCCAGTACTTC. The chain is built from TRBV20-1 and TRBJ2-5, with D unresolved. V shed 3 bases and J shed 5 bases, with 22 bases lying between them. Germline V gene lookup returns CDR1 DFQATT and CDR2 SNEGSKA (reference sequence). The length of the CDR3 is 16 residues.

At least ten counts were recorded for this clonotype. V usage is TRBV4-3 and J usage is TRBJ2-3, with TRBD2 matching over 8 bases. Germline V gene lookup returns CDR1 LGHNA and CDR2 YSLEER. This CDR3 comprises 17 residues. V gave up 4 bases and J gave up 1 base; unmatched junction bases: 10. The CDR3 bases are TGCGCCAGCAGCCTATCACATAGCGGGGCGGGCACAGATACGCAGTATTTT. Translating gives CASSLSHSGAGTDTQYF.

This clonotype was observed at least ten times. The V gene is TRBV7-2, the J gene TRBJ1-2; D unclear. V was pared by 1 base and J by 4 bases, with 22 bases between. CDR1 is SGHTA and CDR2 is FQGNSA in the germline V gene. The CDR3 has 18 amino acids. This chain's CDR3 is CASSLEASGFNPIYGYTF. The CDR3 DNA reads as TGTGCCAGCAGCTTAGAGGCATCGGGGTTTAATCCCATCTATGGCTACACCTTC.

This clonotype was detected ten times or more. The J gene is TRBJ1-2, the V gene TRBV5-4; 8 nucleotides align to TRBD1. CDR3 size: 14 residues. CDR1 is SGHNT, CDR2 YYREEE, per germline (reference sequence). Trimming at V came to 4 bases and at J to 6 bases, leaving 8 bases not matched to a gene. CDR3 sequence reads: CASSAGQGVNGYTF. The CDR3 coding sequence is TGTGCCAGCAGCGCCGGACAGGGTGTGAATGGCTACACCTTC.

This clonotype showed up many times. The CDR3 nucleotides read TGCAGTGGGTTGGAGCGGACGTCTAGCACAGATACGCAGTATTTT. This translates into CSGLERTSSTDTQYF. J is TRBJ2-3 and V is TRBV20-1; maybe TRBD2 (5 bases). Germline V gene data show CDR1 as DFQATT and CDR2 as SNEGSKA (reference sequence). The CDR3 loop spans 15 amino acids. The V and J ends lost 7 bases and 0 bases respectively, with 17 bases between them.

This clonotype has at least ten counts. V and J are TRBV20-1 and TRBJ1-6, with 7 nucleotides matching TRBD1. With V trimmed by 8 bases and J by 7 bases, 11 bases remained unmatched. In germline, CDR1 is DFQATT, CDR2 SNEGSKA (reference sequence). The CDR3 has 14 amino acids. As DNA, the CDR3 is TGCAGTACCAGCGAAACAGGGGCGAATTCACCCCTCCACTTT. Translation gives CSTSETGANSPLHF.

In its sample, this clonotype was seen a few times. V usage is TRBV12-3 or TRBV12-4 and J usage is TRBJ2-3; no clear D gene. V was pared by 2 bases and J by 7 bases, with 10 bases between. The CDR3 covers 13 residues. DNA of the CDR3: TGTGCCAGCAGTTTATCATTGGGGTATACGCAGTATTTT. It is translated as CASSLSLGYTQYF.

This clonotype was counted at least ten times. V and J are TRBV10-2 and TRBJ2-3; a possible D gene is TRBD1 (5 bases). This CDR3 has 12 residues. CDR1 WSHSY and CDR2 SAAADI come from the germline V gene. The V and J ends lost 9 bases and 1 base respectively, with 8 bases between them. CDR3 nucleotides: TGCGCCAGTGTACAGGGCACAGATACGCAGTATTTT. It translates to CASVQGTDTQYF.

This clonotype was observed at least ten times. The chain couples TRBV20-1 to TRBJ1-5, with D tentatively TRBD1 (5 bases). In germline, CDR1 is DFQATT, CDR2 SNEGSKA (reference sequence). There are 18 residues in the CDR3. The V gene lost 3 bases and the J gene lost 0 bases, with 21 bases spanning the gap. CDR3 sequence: CSAREWGREGTSNQPQHF. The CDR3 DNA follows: TGCAGTGCTAGGGAGTGGGGCAGGGAAGGAACTAGCAATCAGCCCCAGCATTTT.

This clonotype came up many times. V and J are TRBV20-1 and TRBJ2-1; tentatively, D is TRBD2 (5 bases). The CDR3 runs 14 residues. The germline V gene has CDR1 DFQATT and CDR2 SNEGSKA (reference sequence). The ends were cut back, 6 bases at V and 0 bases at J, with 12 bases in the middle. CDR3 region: CSAAGESSYNEQFF. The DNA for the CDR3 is TGCAGTGCCGCCGGGGAGAGCTCCTACAATGAGCAGTTCTTC.

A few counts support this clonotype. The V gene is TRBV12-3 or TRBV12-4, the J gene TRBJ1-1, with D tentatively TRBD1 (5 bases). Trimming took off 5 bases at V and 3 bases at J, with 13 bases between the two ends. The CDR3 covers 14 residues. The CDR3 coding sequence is TGTGCCAGCAGTCCGGGGGAGACTTACACTGAAGCTTTCTTT. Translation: CASSPGETYTEAFF.

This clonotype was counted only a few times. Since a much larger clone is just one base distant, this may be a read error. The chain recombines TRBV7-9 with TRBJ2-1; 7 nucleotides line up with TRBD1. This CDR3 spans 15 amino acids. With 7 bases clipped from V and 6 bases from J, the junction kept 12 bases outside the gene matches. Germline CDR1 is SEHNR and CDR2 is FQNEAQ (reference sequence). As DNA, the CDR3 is TGTGCCAGCACCTCTAGGGAGACAGGGTTCAATGAGCAGTTCTTC. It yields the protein CASTSRETGFNEQFF.

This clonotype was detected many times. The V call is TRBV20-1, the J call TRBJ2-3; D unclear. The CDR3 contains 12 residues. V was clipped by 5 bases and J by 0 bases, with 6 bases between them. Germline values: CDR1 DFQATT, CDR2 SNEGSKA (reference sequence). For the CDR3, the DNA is TGCAGTGCTGTGGACAGCACAGATACGCAGTATTTT. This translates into CSAVDSTDTQYF.

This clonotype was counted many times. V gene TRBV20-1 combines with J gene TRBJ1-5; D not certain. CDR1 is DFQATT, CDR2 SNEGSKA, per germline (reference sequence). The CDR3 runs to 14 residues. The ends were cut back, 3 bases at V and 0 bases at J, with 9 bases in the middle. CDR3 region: CSASRTDSNQPQHF. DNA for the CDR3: TGCAGTGCTAGCCGCACAGATAGCAATCAGCCCCAGCATTTT.

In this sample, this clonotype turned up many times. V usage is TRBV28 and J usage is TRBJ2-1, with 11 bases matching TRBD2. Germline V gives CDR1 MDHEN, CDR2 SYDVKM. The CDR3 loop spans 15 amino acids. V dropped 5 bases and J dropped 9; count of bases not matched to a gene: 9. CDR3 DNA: TGTGCCAGCAGTCAATTAGCGGGGGGGACCCCTGAGCAGTTCTTC. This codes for CASSQLAGGTPEQFF. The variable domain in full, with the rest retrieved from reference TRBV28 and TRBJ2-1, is DVKVTQSSRYLVKRTGEKVFLECVQDMDHENMFWYRQDPGLGLRLIYFSYDVKMKEKGDIPEGYSVSREKKERFSLILESASTNQTSMYLCASSQLAGGTPEQFFGPGTRLTVL.